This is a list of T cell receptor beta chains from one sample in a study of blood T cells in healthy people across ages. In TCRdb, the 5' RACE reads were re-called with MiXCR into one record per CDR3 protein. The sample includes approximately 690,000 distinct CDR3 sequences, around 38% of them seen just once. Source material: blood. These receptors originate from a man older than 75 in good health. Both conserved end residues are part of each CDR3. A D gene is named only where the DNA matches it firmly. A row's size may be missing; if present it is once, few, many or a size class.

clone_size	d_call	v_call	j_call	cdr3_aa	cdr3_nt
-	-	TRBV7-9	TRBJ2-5	CASSLGTPYQETQYF	TGTGCCAGCAGCTTAGGGACACCGTACCAAGAGACCCAGTACTTC
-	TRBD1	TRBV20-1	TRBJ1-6	CSASWDRGAPLHF	TGCAGTGCTAGTTGGGACAGGGGAGCACCCCTCCACTTT
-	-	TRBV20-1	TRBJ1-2	CSARDITNYGYTF	TGCAGTGCTAGGGACATTACTAACTATGGCTACACCTTC
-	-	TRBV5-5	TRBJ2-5	CASSSKDSKGTQYF	TGTGCCAGCAGCTCCAAGGACAGCAAAGGGACCCAGTACTTC
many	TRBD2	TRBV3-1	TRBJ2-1	CASSHAATSGAYNEQFF	TGTGCCAGCAGCCACGCCGCGACTAGCGGTGCGTACAATGAGCAGTTCTTC
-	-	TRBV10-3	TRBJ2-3	CAIGEVGDTQYF	TGTGCTATCGGTGAAGTGGGAGATACGCAGTATTTT
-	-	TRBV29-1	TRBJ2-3	CSVKFTDTQYF	TGCAGCGTTAAATTCACAGATACGCAGTATTTT
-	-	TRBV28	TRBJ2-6	CAGGYSGANVLTF	TGTGCCGGTGGGTACTCTGGGGCCAACGTCCTGACTTTC
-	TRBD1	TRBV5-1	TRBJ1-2	CASSIGTASYGYTF	TGCGCCAGCAGCATCGGGACAGCTTCCTATGGCTACACCTTC
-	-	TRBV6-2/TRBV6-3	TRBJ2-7	CASSYDAMSYEQYF	TGTGCCAGCAGTTACGATGCCATGTCTTACGAGCAGTACTTC
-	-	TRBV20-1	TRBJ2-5	CSASKGQSSYNEQYF	TGCAGTGCTAGTAAAGGACAGAGCTCCTACAATGAGCAGTACTTC
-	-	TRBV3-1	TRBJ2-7	CASSPKGGQVYEQYF	TGTGCCAGCAGCCCCAAAGGGGGACAAGTCTACGAGCAGTACTTC
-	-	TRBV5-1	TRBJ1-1	CTSSLGPNTEAFF	TGCACCAGCAGCTTGGGGCCGAACACTGAAGCTTTCTTT
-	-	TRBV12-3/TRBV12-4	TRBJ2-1	CASRHTGSSYNGQFF	TGTGCCAGCAGACATACAGGGAGCTCCTACAATGGGCAGTTCTTC
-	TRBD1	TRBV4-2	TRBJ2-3	CASSLGQAERDTQYF	TGTGCCAGCAGCCTCGGACAGGCGGAACGTGATACGCAGTATTTT
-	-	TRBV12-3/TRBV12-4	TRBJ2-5	CASSLASDQETQYF	TGTGCCAGCAGTTTAGCTTCAGATCAAGAGACCCAGTACTTC
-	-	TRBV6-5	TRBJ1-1	CASQSRGGDTEAFF	TGTGCCAGCCAGTCGCGTGGGGGGGACACTGAAGCTTTCTTT
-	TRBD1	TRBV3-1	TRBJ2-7	CASSRTGQSYEQYF	TGTGCCAGCAGCCGAACGGGACAGTCCTACGAGCAGTACTTC
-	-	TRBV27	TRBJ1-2	CASSLTALLHYGYTF	TGTGCCAGCAGTTTGACGGCCTTGCTGCACTATGGCTACACCTTC
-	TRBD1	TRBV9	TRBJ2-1	CASSVRAGNRGNEQFF	TGTGCCAGCAGCGTACGAGCCGGGAACAGGGGAAATGAGCAGTTCTTC
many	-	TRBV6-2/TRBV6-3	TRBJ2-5	CASSFSGRETQYF	TGTGCCAGCAGTTTTTCGGGGCGAGAGACCCAGTACTTC
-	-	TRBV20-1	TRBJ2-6	CSAREGSISGANVLTF	TGCAGTGCTAGGGAGGGATCAATCTCTGGGGCCAACGTCCTGACTTTC
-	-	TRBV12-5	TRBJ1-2	CASGRNTYNYGYTF	TGTGCTAGTGGAAGAAACACCTATAACTATGGCTACACCTTC
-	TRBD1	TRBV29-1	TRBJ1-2	CSVESGTGDGYTF	TGCAGCGTTGAATCAGGGACAGGCGATGGCTACACCTTC
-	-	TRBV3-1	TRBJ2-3	CASSQGGWGVTDTQYF	TGTGCCAGCAGCCAAGGAGGGTGGGGGGTGACAGATACGCAGTATTTT
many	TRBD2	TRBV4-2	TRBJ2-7	CASSRKLAGEDEQYF	TGTGCCAGCAGCCGAAAACTAGCGGGGGAAGACGAGCAGTACTTC
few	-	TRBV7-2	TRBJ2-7	CASSLASANEQYF	TGTGCCAGCAGCTTAGCCTCCGCAAACGAGCAGTACTTC
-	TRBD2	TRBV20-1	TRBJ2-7	CSAIKGLAGVLDYEQYF	TGCAGTGCTATTAAGGGGTTAGCGGGAGTCCTCGACTACGAGCAGTACTTC
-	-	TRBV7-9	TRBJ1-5	CASSPDRWPQHF	TGTGCCAGCAGCCCCGACCGGTGGCCCCAGCATTTT
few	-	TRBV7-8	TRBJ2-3	CASSLIESTDTQYF	TGTGCCAGCAGCTTAATTGAAAGCACAGATACGCAGTATTTT
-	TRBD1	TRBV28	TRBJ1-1	CASSSRTGSYGDTEAFF	TGTGCCAGCAGTTCCAGGACAGGGAGTTATGGGGACACTGAAGCTTTCTTT